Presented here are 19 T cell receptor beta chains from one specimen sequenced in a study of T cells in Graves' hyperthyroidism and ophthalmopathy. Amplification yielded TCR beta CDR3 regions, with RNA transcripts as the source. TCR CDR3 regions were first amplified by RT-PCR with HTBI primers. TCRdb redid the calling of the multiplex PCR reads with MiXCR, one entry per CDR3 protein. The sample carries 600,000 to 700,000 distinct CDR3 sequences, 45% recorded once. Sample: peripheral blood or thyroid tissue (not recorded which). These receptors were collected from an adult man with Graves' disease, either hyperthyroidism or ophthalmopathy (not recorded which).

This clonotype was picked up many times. The CDR3 region is CAISPGSSGNTIYF. CDR3 nucleotide sequence: TGTGCCATCAGTCCAGGGAGCTCTGGAAACACCATATATTTT. The genes are TRBV10-3 and TRBJ1-3; D perhaps matches TRBD1 (5 bases). Germline V gene data show CDR1 as ENHRY and CDR2 as SYGVKD. V lost 5 bases to trimming and J lost 0 bases, with 8 bases between them. The CDR3 runs 14 residues.

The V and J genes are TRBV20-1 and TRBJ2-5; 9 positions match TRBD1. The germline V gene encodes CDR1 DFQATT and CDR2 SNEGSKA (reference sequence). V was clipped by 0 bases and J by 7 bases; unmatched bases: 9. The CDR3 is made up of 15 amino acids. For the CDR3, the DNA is TGCAGTGCTAGAGAGGGGACAGGGTTCGGGGGGACCCAGTACTTC. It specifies CSAREGTGFGGTQYF.

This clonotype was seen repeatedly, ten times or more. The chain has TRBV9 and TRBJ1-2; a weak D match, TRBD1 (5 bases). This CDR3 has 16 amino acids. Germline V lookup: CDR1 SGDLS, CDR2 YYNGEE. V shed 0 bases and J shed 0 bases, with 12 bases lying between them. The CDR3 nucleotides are TGTGCCAGCAGCGTAGAAGCGTCGGGGGCTAACTATGGCTACACCTTC. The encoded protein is CASSVEASGANYGYTF.

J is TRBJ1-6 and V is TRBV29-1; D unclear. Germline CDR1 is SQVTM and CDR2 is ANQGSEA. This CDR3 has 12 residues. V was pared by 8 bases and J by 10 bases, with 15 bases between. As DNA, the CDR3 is TGCAGCAGTTTAACAGCCGAATCACCCCTCCACTTT. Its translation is CSSLTAESPLHF.

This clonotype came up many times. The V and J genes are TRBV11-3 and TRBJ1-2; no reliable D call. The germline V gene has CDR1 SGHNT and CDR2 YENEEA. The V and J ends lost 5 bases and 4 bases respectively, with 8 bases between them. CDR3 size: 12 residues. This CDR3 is CASSMDAYGYTF. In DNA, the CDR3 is TGTGCCAGCAGCATGGATGCCTATGGCTACACCTTC.

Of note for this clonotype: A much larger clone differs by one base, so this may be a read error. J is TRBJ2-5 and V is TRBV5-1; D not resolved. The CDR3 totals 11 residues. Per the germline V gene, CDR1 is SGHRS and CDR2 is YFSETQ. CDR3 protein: CASSSIGFFYF. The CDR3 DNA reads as TGTGCCAGCAGCTCGATAGGGTTTTTCTACTTC.

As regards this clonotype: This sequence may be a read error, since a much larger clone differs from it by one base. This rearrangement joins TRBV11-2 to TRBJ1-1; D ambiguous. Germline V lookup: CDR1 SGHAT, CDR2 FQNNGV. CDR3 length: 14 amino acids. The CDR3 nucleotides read TGTGCCAGCAGCTTAGCAGGTTCGGGAACTGAAGCTTCCTTT. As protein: CASSLAGSGTEASF.

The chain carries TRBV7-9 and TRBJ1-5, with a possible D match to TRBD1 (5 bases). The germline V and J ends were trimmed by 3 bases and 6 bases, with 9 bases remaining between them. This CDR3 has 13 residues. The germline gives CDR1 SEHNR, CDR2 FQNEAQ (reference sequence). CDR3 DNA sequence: TGTGCCAGCAGCTTCCAGGGACGTCAGCCCCAGCATTTT. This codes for CASSFQGRQPQHF.

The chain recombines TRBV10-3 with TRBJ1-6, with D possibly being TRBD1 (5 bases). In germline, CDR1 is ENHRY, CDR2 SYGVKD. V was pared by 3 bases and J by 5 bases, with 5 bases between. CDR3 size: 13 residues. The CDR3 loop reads CAISDRDNSPLHF. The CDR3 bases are TGTGCCATCAGTGACAGGGATAATTCACCCCTCCACTTT.

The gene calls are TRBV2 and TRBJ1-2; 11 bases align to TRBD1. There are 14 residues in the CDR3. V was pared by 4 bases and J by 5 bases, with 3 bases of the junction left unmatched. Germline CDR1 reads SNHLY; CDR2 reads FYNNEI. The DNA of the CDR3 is TGTGCCAGCAGTGCCGGGACAGGGGGTTATGGCTACACCTTC. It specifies CASSAGTGGYGYTF. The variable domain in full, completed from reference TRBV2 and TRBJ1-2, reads EPEVTQTPSHQVTQMGQEVILRCVPISNHLYFYWYRQILGQKVEFLVSFYNNEISEKSEIFDDQFSVERPDGSNFTLKIRSTKLEDSAMYFCASSAGTGGYGYTFGSGTRLTVV.

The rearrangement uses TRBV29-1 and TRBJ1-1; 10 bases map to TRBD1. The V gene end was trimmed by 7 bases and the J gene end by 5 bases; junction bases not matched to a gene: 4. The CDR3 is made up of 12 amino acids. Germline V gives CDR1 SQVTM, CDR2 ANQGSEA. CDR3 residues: CSASDRGTEAFF. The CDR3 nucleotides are TGCAGCGCCTCGGACAGGGGGACTGAAGCTTTCTTT. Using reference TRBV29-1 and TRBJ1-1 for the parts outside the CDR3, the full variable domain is SAVISQKPSRDICQRGTSLTIQCQVDSQVTMMFWYRQQPGQSLTLIATANQGSEATYESGFVIDKFPISRPNLTFSTLTVSNMSPEDSSIYLCSASDRGTEAFFGQGTRLTVV.

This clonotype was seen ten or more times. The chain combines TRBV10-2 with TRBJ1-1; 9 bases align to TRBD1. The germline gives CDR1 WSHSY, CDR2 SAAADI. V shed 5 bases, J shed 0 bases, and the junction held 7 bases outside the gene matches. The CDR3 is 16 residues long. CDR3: CASSSTGTGLNTEAFF. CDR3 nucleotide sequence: TGCGCCAGCAGTTCGACCGGGACAGGGCTGAACACTGAAGCTTTCTTT.

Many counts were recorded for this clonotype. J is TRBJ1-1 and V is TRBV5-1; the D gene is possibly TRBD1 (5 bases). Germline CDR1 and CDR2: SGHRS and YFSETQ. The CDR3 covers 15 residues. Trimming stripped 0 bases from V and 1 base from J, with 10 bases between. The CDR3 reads CASSLVSRANTEAFF. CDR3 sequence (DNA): TGCGCCAGCAGCTTGGTAAGCAGGGCGAACACTGAAGCTTTCTTT.

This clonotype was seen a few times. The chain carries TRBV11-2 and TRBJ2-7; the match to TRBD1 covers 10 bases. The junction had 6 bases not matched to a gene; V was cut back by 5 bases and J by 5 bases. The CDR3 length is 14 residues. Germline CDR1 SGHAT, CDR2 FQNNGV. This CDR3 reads CASSHRDRGDEQYF. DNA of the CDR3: TGTGCCAGCAGCCACCGGGACAGGGGTGACGAGCAGTACTTC. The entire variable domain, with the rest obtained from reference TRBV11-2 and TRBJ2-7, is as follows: EAGVAQSPRYKIIEKRQSVAFWCNPISGHATLYWYQQILGQGPKLLIQFQNNGVVDDSQLPKDRFSAERLKGVDSTLKIQPAKLEDSAVYLCASSHRDRGDEQYFGPGTRLTVT.

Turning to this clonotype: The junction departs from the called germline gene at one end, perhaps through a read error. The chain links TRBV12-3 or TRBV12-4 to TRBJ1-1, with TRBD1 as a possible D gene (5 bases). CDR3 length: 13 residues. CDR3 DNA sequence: TGTGTCAGCACCTGGGGGGGGAACACTGAAGCTTTCTTT. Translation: CVSTWGGNTEAFF.

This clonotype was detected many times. The CDR3 DNA is TGTGCCAGCAGCCCAACGGACAGATACCTGAACACTGAAGCTTTCTTT. Its translation: CASSPTDRYLNTEAFF. The chain uses TRBV7-6 and TRBJ1-1; TRBD1 might be the D (6 bases). Trimming took 5 bases from V and 0 from J, leaving 16 bases between them. CDR1 and CDR2 from the germline V gene are SGHVS and FNYEAQ. The CDR3 has 16 amino acids.

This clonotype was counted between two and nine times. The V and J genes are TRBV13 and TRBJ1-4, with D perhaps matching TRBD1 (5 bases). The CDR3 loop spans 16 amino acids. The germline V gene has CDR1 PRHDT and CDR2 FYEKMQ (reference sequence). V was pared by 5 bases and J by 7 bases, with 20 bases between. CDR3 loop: CASSENQGWGSEKLFF. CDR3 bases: TGTGCCAGCAGCGAGAACCAGGGTTGGGGAAGTGAAAAACTGTTTTTT. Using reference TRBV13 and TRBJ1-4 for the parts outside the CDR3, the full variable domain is AAGVIQSPRHLIKEKRETATLKCYPIPRHDTVYWYQQGPGQDPQFLISFYEKMQSDKGSIPDRFSAQQFSDYHSELNMSSLELGDSALYFCASSENQGWGSEKLFFGSGTQLSVL.

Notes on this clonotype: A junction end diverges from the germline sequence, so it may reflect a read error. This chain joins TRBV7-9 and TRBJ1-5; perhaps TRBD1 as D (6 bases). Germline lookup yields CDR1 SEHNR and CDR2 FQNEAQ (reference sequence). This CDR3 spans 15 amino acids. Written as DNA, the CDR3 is TGTGCCACCAGCAGAGATGGCAGGGGAGATCAGCCCCAGCATTTT. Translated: CATSRDGRGDQPQHF.

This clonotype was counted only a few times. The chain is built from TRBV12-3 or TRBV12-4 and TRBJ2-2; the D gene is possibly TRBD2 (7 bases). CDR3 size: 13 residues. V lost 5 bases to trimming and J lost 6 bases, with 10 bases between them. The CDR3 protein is CASSRGASGELFF. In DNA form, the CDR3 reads TGTGCCAGCAGTCGGGGGGCGTCCGGGGAGCTGTTTTTT.